The 22 T cell receptor beta chains below come from one sample, sequenced in a study of blood T cell repertoires in COVID-19. TCRdb keeps only in-frame clones here, not all; method: immunoSEQ multiplex PCR. The table lists 150,000 to 200,000 clones, around 81% of them singletons. Sequencing input: peripheral blood. The receptor set was obtained from a human donor with acute or convalescent COVID-19. The donor label of this sample is uncertain.

This clone was observed a handful of times. Within the sample, other DNA sequences also encode this same CDR3. The rearrangement links TRBV15 to TRBJ2-5; weak D call: TRBD1 (6 bases). This CDR3 spans 14 amino acids. Trimming cost V 0 bases and J 4 bases, with 9 bases left between them. The germline CDR1 and CDR2 sequences are LNHNV and YYDKDF (reference sequence). CDR3 nucleotides: TGTGCCACCAGCAGAGATTTGGGGGCAGAGACCCAGTACTTC. Amino acids: CATSRDLGAETQYF.

The chain employs TRBV3-1 (or the pseudogene TRBV3-2) and TRBJ2-3; 7 bases agree with TRBD1. CDR3 size: 14 residues. CDR1 and CDR2 from the germline V gene are LGHDT and YNNKEL (reference sequence). V lost 4 bases, J lost 2 bases, and 3 bases stayed unmatched. CDR3 nucleotide sequence: TGTGCCAGCAGCCGGACAGGCGACACAGATACGCAGTATTTT. The encoded protein is CASSRTGDTDTQYF.

The chain employs TRBV5-4 and TRBJ2-5, with TRBD2 matching over 10 bases. Germline trimming cut 0 bases from V and 6 bases from J; bases unmatched to any gene: 5. The V gene's germline CDR1 is SGHNT and CDR2 YYREEE (reference sequence). The CDR3 runs to 15 residues. The CDR3: CASSLGLAGPQTQYF. CDR3 coding DNA: TGTGCCAGCAGCTTGGGACTAGCGGGCCCCCAGACCCAGTACTTC.

This clone appeared a single time. The genes are TRBV4-2 and TRBJ2-7; 7 nucleotides align to TRBD1. J lost 2 bases, V lost 0 bases, and 4 bases had no gene match. CDR1 and CDR2 from the germline V gene are LGHNA and YNFKEQ. There are 15 residues in the CDR3. The CDR3 bases are TGTGCCAGCAGCCAAGATCACAGGGGTCCCTACGAGCAGTACTTC. It specifies CASSQDHRGPYEQYF.

This clone showed up just once. The J gene is TRBJ1-1, the V gene TRBV9; D uncertain. Between the trimmed V and J ends, which lost 0 bases and 8 bases, there was a span of 11 bases. In germline, CDR1 is SGDLS, CDR2 YYNGEE. The CDR3 consists of 13 residues. The CDR3: CASSVAPPGEAFF. The CDR3 DNA follows: TGTGCCAGCAGCGTAGCCCCCCCGGGGGAAGCTTTCTTT.

The sample holds a few counts of this clone. The rearrangement uses TRBV19 and TRBJ1-2; TRBD1 is a possible D gene (5 bases). This CDR3 has 12 amino acids. CDR1 LNHDA and CDR2 SQIVND come from the germline V gene (reference sequence). V was shortened by 6 bases and J by 8 bases, with 13 bases between the two germline ends. The CDR3 loop is CASRWGGEGYTF. DNA of the CDR3: TGTGCCAGTAGGTGGGGGGGAGAGGGCTACACCTTC.

V is TRBV19 and J is TRBJ2-5; TRBD1 might be the D (6 bases). This CDR3 spans 13 amino acids. Per germline, CDR1 LNHDA and CDR2 SQIVND (reference sequence). V gave up 5 bases and J gave up 2 bases, with 9 bases separating them. CDR3 residues: CASSSDSQETQYF. The CDR3 nucleotides are TGTGCCAGTAGTTCGGACAGTCAAGAGACCCAGTACTTC.

The chain combines TRBV7-9 with TRBJ1-6; the match to TRBD1 covers 8 bases. Germline loops: CDR1 SEHNR, CDR2 FQNEAQ (reference sequence). The CDR3 totals 15 residues. V dropped 5 bases and J dropped 6; count of bases not matched to a gene: 6. The CDR3 DNA follows: TGTGCCAGCAGCGCTCCAGGGGGCCCTAATTCACCCCTCCACTTT. This encodes CASSAPGGPNSPLHF.

The chain employs TRBV5-1 and TRBJ1-2; 10 nucleotides agree with TRBD1. The CDR3 consists of 17 residues. From germline, CDR1 is SGHRS and CDR2 YFSETQ. The V and J ends lost 0 bases and 4 bases, in that order; junction bases with no gene match: 9. CDR3 sequence (DNA): TGCGCCAGCAGCTTGGGGGGGACAGGGGCCGCCTCCTATGGCTACACCTTC. Translated, it gives CASSLGGTGAASYGYTF.

V gene TRBV5-1 combines with J gene TRBJ1-2; 7 positions agree with TRBD1. Trimming took 4 bases from V and 5 from J; bases not matched to a gene: 8. Germline V gene sequence: CDR1 SGHRS, CDR2 YFSETQ. The CDR3 is made up of 14 amino acids. CDR3 in amino acids: CASSTRDSGYGYTF. The DNA for the CDR3 is TGCGCCAGCAGCACGCGGGACAGCGGTTATGGCTACACCTTC.

The chain uses TRBV7-9 and TRBJ2-5; 11 bases map to TRBD2. The CDR3 has 16 residues. Germline V gene lookup returns CDR1 SEHNR and CDR2 FQNEAQ (reference sequence). Germline trimming cut 1 base from V and 5 bases from J; bases unmatched to any gene: 6. CDR3 sequence: CASSLVSWTSGETQYF. In nucleotides, the CDR3 is TGTGCCAGCAGCTTAGTAAGTTGGACTAGCGGGGAGACCCAGTACTTC.

The chain links TRBV5-1 to TRBJ1-1; D might be TRBD1 (5 bases). The V and J ends lost 3 bases and 1 base respectively, with 10 bases between them. The CDR3 is 14 amino acids. Germline CDR1 reads SGHRS; CDR2 reads YFSETQ. The CDR3 DNA sequence: TGCGCCAGCAGCTCTGACGGGGGGAACACTGAAGCTTTCTTT. Its protein is CASSSDGGNTEAFF. The complete variable domain, with remaining parts taken from reference TRBV5-1 and TRBJ1-1, reads KAGVTQTPRYLIKTRGQQVTLSCSPISGHRSVSWYQQTPGQGLQFLFEYFSETQRNKGNFPGRFSGRQFSNSRSEMNVSTLELGDSALYLCASSSDGGNTEAFFGQGTRLTVV.

V gene TRBV10-3 combines with J gene TRBJ1-2; a possible D gene is TRBD1 (5 bases). Trimming took off 0 bases at V and 0 bases at J, with 23 bases between the two ends. The CDR3 spans 20 residues. Germline CDR1 ENHRY, CDR2 SYGVKD. CDR3 bases: TGTGCCATCAGTGAGTCCCCACGAGGGCAGGGAGGCCGAGCTAACTATGGCTACACCTTC. It encodes CAISESPRGQGGRANYGYTF.

The chain carries TRBV5-1 and TRBJ1-4; no firm D call. Germline V lookup: CDR1 SGHRS, CDR2 YFSETQ. This CDR3 is 15 amino acids long. Trimming removed 0 bases from V and 3 bases from J, with 9 bases in between. CDR3 bases: TGCGCCAGCAGCTTGGGAGGGATATCTAATGAAAAACTGTTTTTT. This translates into CASSLGGISNEKLFF.

The rearrangement joins TRBV6-6 to TRBJ1-4; D uncertain. The CDR3 runs to 14 residues. V lost 8 bases and J lost 3, with 13 bases in between. Germline assignment: CDR1 MNHNY and CDR2 SVGAGI (reference sequence). CDR3 DNA: TGTGCCAGCTCCCAAGGAGGCTCTAATGAAAAACTGTTTTTT. Encoded protein: CASSQGGSNEKLFF.

This clone was observed a handful of times. The genes are TRBV30 and TRBJ1-5; D not certain. The CDR3 is 11 amino acids. V lost 0 bases and J lost 8, with 5 bases in between. CDR1 is GTSNPN, CDR2 SVGIG, per germline (reference sequence). The CDR3 spells CAWSVGEPQHF. CDR3 in DNA: TGTGCCTGGAGTGTCGGGGAGCCCCAGCATTTT.

The genes are TRBV27 and TRBJ2-7; 9 bases are shared with TRBD2. J lost 1 base, V lost 6 bases, and 4 bases had no gene match. Germline CDR1 MNHEY, CDR2 SMNVEV (reference sequence). This CDR3 region has 14 residues. The chain's CDR3 is CASSEAGGSYEQYF. CDR3 bases: TGTGCCAGCAGCGAAGCGGGAGGATCCTACGAGCAGTACTTC.

The chain is built from TRBV5-1 and TRBJ2-7; TRBD1 might be the D (6 bases). Per germline, CDR1 SGHRS and CDR2 YFSETQ. Trimming cost V 4 bases and J 2 bases, with 19 bases left between them. The CDR3 contains 16 residues. The CDR3 DNA reads TGCGCCAGCAGCCCAACACCCGCCCAGGGGCCCTACGAGCAGTACTTC. It codes for CASSPTPAQGPYEQYF. The entire variable domain, with the rest obtained from reference TRBV5-1 and TRBJ2-7, is as follows: KAGVTQTPRYLIKTRGQQVTLSCSPISGHRSVSWYQQTPGQGLQFLFEYFSETQRNKGNFPGRFSGRQFSNSRSEMNVSTLELGDSALYLCASSPTPAQGPYEQYFGPGTRLTVT.

V and J are TRBV9 and TRBJ2-3; D gene unclear. Germline CDR1 reads SGDLS; CDR2 reads YYNGEE. CDR3 length equals 19 residues. Trimming pared 0 bases from V and 0 bases from J, leaving 20 bases between. The CDR3 is CASSVENSGVEPSTDTQYF. The CDR3 nucleotides are TGTGCCAGCAGCGTAGAAAACTCCGGAGTGGAACCCAGCACAGATACGCAGTATTTT.

The genes are TRBV28 and TRBJ1-3; TRBD1 aligns across 11 bases. Unmatched junction bases numbered 11, after V lost 1 base and J lost 0 bases. Per the germline V gene, CDR1 is MDHEN and CDR2 is SYDVKM. The CDR3 totals 20 residues. CDR3: CASSLFFGQGAIFSGNTIYF. CDR3 sequence (DNA): TGTGCCAGCAGTTTATTCTTCGGACAGGGGGCCATATTCTCTGGAAACACCATATATTTT.

V usage is TRBV5-1 and J usage is TRBJ2-2; a weak D match, TRBD1 (5 bases). The germline V gene encodes CDR1 SGHRS and CDR2 YFSETQ. This CDR3 is 15 amino acids long. Trimming pared 0 bases from V and 3 bases from J, leaving 9 bases between. CDR3 DNA sequence: TGCGCCAGCAGCTTGGGGGTACAGGACACCGGGGAGCTGTTTTTT. Encoded protein: CASSLGVQDTGELFF.

This chain connects TRBV14 to TRBJ2-5; 7 positions match TRBD1. Germline V lookup: CDR1 SGHDN, CDR2 FVKESK. V shed 1 base, J shed 4 bases, and the junction held 9 bases outside the gene matches. The CDR3 is 16 residues long. The CDR3, as DNA: TGTGCCAGCAGCCAAGGATTTGGGACAGTCCGAGAGACCCAGTACTTC. Protein product: CASSQGFGTVRETQYF.